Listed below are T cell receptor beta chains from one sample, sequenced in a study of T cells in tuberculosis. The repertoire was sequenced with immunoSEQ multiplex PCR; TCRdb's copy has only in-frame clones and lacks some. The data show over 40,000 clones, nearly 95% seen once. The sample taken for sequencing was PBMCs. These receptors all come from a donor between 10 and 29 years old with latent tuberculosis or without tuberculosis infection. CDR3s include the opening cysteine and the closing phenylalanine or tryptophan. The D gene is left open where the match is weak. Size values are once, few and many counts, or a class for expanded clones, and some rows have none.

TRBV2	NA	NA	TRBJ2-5	TGTGCCAGCAGCCGTAATCGGGAGACCCAGTACTTC	CASSRNRETQYF
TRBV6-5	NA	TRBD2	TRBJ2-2	TGTGCCAGCAGCCTCTTGGGGGAGGGAGCCGGGGAGCTGTTTTTT	CASSLLGEGAGELFF
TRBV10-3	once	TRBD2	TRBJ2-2	TGTGCCATCACCGGGACGGGGGGCGGGGAGCTGTTTTTT	CAITGTGGGELFF
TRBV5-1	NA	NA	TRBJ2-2	TGCGCCAGCAGCTCGGACACGAACACCGGGGAGCTGTTTTTT	CASSSDTNTGELFF
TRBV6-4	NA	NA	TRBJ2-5	TGTGCCAGCAGTGTCCGTTGCCGGGACTCTACCTGCATAGAGACCCAGTACTTC	CASSVRCRDSTCIETQYF
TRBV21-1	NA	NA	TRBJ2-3	TGTGCCAGCTCCAGAGGGTGGTTTGGGGGACAGAAAATCACAGATACGCAGTATTTT	CASSRGWFGGQKITDTQYF
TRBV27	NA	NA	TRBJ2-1	TGTGCCAGCAGTCCGACCCTTGGGCTGTACCTTAGCTCCTACAATGAGCAGTTCTTC	CASSPTLGLYLSSYNEQFF
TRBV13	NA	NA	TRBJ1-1	TGTGCCAGCAGCTTCCTCAGGGGCACTGAAGCTTTCTTT	CASSFLRGTEAFF
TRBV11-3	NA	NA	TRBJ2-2	TGTGCCAGCAGCTTATCTTCGGGCGGACTAACTATAAACACCGGGGAGCTGTTTTTT	CASSLSSGGLTINTGELFF
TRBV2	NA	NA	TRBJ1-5	TGTGCCAGCAGTTCGGACCAGGGGCCTCAGCCCCAGCATTTT	CASSSDQGPQPQHF
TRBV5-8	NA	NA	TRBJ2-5	TGTGCCAGCAGCCCGGGGGACAGAGGTGCGACCCAGTACTTC	CASSPGDRGATQYF
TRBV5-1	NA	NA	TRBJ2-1	TGCGCCAGCAGCCTTAGTGGTCCCAATGAGCAGTTCTTC	CASSLSGPNEQFF
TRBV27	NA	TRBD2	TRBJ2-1	TGTGCCAGCAGTCGGATCCGACTAGCGGCAATCTACAATGAGCAGTTCTTC	CASSRIRLAAIYNEQFF
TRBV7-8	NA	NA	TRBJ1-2	TGTGCCAGCACACCAAGGGGCCGCTCTAACTATGGCTACACCTTC	CASTPRGRSNYGYTF
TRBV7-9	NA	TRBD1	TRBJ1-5	TGTGCCAGCAGCCAGGACCCAGGGGGTGGACCCCAGCATTTT	CASSQDPGGGPQHF
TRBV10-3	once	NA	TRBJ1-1	TGTGCCATCAGCGGGGGAAGGGACACTGAAGCTTTCTTT	CAISGGRDTEAFF
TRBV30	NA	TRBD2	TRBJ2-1	TGTGCCTGCCAGACTAGCGGGAGATTTAATGAGCAGTTCTTC	CACQTSGRFNEQFF
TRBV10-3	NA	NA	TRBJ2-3	TGTGCCATTTGGACAGGCGGGACGGATACGCAGTATTTT	CAIWTGGTDTQYF
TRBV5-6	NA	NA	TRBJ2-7	TGTGCCAGCAGCTTTATACAGGGTGGCTCCTACGAGCAGTACTTC	CASSFIQGGSYEQYF
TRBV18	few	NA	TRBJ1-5	TGTGCCAGCTCATGGGGGGGTACGAGCAATCAGCCCCAGCATTTT	CASSWGGTSNQPQHF
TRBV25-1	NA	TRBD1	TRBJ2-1	TGTGCCAGCACCCAGGGGGACAGAGGGAACAATGAGCAGTTCTTC	CASTQGDRGNNEQFF
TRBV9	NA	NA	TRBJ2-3	TGTGCCAGCAGCGGTCAGACTAGCACAGATACGCAGTATTTT	CASSGQTSTDTQYF
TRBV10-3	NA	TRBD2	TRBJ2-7	TGTGCCATCAATGCCGGGACTAGCGGATTAAACGAGCAGTACTTC	CAINAGTSGLNEQYF
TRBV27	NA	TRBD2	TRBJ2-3	TGTGCCAGCAGTTCTATCTACGGACTAGCGGGGGGCCAATTAACTAGCACAGATACGCAGTATTTT	CASSSIYGLAGGQLTSTDTQYF
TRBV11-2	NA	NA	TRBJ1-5	TGTGCCAGCAGCTTAGATTCAGGTTTTACCAATCAGCCCCAGCATTTT	CASSLDSGFTNQPQHF
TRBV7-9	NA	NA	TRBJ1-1	TGTGCCAGCAGCTGGGGAGGGGTTACGAACACTGAAGCTTTCTTT	CASSWGGVTNTEAFF
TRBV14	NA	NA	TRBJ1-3	TGTGCCAGCAGCCAAGAGGAGGGGTCTGGAAACACCATATATTTT	CASSQEEGSGNTIYF
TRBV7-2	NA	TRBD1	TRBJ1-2	TGTGCCAGCACCCTACCGGGCTACAGGGGGGATGGCTACACCTTC	CASTLPGYRGDGYTF
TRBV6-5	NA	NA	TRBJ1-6	TGTGCCAGCAGTTCCCTCCGGGGGTCACCCCTCCACTTT	CASSSLRGSPLHF
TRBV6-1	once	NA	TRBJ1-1	TGTGCCAGCAGTGAACGACGGGTTAACACTGAAGCTTTCTTT	CASSERRVNTEAFF
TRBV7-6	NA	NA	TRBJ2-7	TGTGCCAGCAGCTTAGGGTTAAACGGGAACTACGAGCAGTACTTC	CASSLGLNGNYEQYF
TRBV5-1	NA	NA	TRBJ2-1	TGCGCCAGCAGCCGCGACCCCGGGGATGAGCAGTTCTTC	CASSRDPGDEQFF
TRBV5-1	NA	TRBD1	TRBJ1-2	TGCGCCAGCAGCTTTCGGGTCGGACAGGGATTAGGTGGCTACACCTTC	CASSFRVGQGLGGYTF
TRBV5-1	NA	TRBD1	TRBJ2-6	TGCGCCAGCAGCTTGAACTCGGGACAGGGAACCTCTGGGGCCAACGTCCTGACTTTC	CASSLNSGQGTSGANVLTF
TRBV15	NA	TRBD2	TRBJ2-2	TGTGCCACCAGCAGAGCTAGCGGGAGGGCTAGTACCGGGGAGCTGTTTTTT	CATSRASGRASTGELFF
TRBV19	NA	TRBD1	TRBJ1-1	TGTGCCAGTAGTCCCTACAGGGGACAGAACACTGAAGCTTTCTTT	CASSPYRGQNTEAFF
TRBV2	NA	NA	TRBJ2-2	TGTGCCAGCAGGGGGGGACTCCCGAACACCGGGGAGCTGTTTTTT	CASRGGLPNTGELFF
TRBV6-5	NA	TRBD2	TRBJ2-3	TGTGCCAGCAGTGACCGACCGGGAGGGGATACGCAGTATTTT	CASSDRPGGDTQYF
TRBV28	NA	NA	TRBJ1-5	TGTGCCAGCAGTACGACAGTCCGACAGCCCCAGCATTTT	CASSTTVRQPQHF
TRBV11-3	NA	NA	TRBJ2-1	TGTGCCAGCAGCTATAGTTTTTATTCCTACAATGAGCAGTTCTTC	CASSYSFYSYNEQFF
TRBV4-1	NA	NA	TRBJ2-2	TGCGCCAGCAGAAACGGACAGTGGATCTCCGGGGAGCTGTTTTTT	CASRNGQWISGELFF
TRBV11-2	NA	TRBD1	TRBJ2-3	TGTGCCAGCAGCTTAGAGGGACAGACCACAGATACGCAGTATTTT	CASSLEGQTTDTQYF
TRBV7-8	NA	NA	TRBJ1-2	TGTGCCAGCAGCTTAGCTCAGAAATATGGCTACACCTTC	CASSLAQKYGYTF
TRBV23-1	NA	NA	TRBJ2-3	TGCGCCAGCAGTCAGTTTACGGAGTTGAGCACAGATACGCAGTATTTT	CASSQFTELSTDTQYF
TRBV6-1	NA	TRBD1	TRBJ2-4	TGTGCCAGCAGCACTGAGGGGACAGTTAAAAACATTCAGTACTTC	CASSTEGTVKNIQYF
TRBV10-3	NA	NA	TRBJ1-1	TGTGCCATCAGTGGACAGGCGAACACTGAAGCTTTCTTT	CAISGQANTEAFF
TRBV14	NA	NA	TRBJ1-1	TGTGCCAGCGCTATCCGACAGTGGGGTTCGGCGAACACTGAAGCTTTCTTT	CASAIRQWGSANTEAFF
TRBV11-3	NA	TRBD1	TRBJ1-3	TGTGCCAGCAGCCTACAGGGGGCAGGAAACACCATATATTTT	CASSLQGAGNTIYF
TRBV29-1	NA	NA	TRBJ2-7	TGCAGCGTTGCAAAGGGGGACGGGTACGAGCAGTACTTC	CSVAKGDGYEQYF